This T cell receptor beta chain was retrieved from a study of blood T cells in healthy people across ages. Study-level points and caveats: The study found TCR beta diversity correlated strongly with naive T cell percentage.

Primers used in a second PCR of roughly 7 to 11 cycles were a sample-barcoded 5' primer and a J-beta primer mix. Each cDNA molecule received a tag from a template-switch adaptor that had 12 random nucleotides. TCRdb ran MiXCR on the 5' RACE reads and lists one entry per CDR3 protein. The repertoire holds 1.8 million or so distinct CDR3 sequences, with more than 35% as singletons. This clonotype was picked up many times. As yet, its antigen is unknown. The V gene end was trimmed by 4 bases and the J gene end by 3 bases; junction bases not matched to a gene: 5. Germline V lookup: CDR1 SQVTM, CDR2 ANQGSEA. CDR3 length: 14 amino acids. The study recruited healthy Caucasian donors from Russia who were aged about 6 to 90.

Sequenced sample: blood. V usage is TRBV29-1 and J usage is TRBJ2-3, with TRBD2 matching 9 bases. This TCR was recovered from a human donor in good health. The CDR3 reads CSVAGGGATDTQYF. The CDR3 DNA reads as TGCAGCGTTGCAGGCGGGGGGGCGACAGATACGCAGTATTTT.